This T cell receptor (beta chain) was recovered during a study of patients and donors after allogeneic stem cell transplantation (TCRdb year 2020). To prepare the library, RT-PCR was applied. Sequenced using a NextSeq 550. In TCRdb, the public reads were trimmed at Q25 with fastp and aligned with MiXCR, with productive beta chains retained. CDR3 protein sequences are deduplicated, and each keeps its most common genes and DNA. Across this sample there are roughly 880,000 distinct CDR3 sequences, with roughly 18% seen only once. The ten largest clones capture under 6.5% of the sample. Concerning this clonotype: This clone's antigen is unknown. No base qualities exist here, and no much larger clone lies one base off it.

The CDR3 spans 13 residues, from the cysteine through the phenylalanine. Only the CDR3 part of the read is kept: 39 bases, read in frame from the first base. Taken from the germline V gene (reference sequence), the CDR1 and CDR2 loops are DFQATT and SNEGSKA. Ends trimmed: V by 4 bases, J by 9 bases; bases unmatched to a gene: 6. The TCR sequence derives from a human donor who was either an allogeneic HSCT recipient or a stem cell or donor lymphocyte infusion donor (not recorded which). It is not recorded whose cells these are; they may come from a transplant donor. Sequencing was carried out using blood, either unsorted or a sorted T cell fraction (not recorded which). The chain is assembled from TRBV20-1 and TRBJ1-6, with TRBD1 matching 7 junction bases. CDR3 protein: CSATRGSGSPLHF. The nucleotide sequence is TGCAGTGCTACCAGGGGGTCGGGTTCACCCCTCCACTTT.